The next 2 T cell receptor beta chains were all read from a single sample in a study of neurological immune-mediated disorders. A single record per CDR3 protein comes from TCRdb applying MiXCR to the 5' RACE reads. The data hold 25,000 or so distinct CDR3 sequences, with around 10% observed a single time. Sample: PBMCs. Receptors originate from a man in his fifties or sixties in good health.

This clonotype is termed medium-sized (0.01 to 0.1%). This chain connects TRBV10-3 to TRBJ2-1; D remains ambiguous. The CDR3 is 15 amino acids. Trimming pared 0 bases from V and 6 bases from J, leaving 12 bases between. Per the germline V gene, CDR1 is ENHRY and CDR2 is SYGVKD. In nucleotides, the CDR3 is TGTGCCATCAGTGAGTCGGTCCCTAGTTTCAATGAGCAGTTCTTC. Translating it yields CAISESVPSFNEQFF.

The J gene is TRBJ2-1, the V gene TRBV27, with 14 bases lining up with TRBD2. The V gene's germline CDR1 is MNHEY and CDR2 SMNVEV (reference sequence). The CDR3 is made up of 17 amino acids. Trimming at V came to 5 bases and at J to 9 bases, leaving 12 bases not matched to a gene. CDR3 region: CASSPGLAGVLEAEQFF. DNA of the CDR3: TGTGCCAGCAGTCCGGGACTAGCGGGAGTGTTGGAGGCTGAGCAGTTCTTC.